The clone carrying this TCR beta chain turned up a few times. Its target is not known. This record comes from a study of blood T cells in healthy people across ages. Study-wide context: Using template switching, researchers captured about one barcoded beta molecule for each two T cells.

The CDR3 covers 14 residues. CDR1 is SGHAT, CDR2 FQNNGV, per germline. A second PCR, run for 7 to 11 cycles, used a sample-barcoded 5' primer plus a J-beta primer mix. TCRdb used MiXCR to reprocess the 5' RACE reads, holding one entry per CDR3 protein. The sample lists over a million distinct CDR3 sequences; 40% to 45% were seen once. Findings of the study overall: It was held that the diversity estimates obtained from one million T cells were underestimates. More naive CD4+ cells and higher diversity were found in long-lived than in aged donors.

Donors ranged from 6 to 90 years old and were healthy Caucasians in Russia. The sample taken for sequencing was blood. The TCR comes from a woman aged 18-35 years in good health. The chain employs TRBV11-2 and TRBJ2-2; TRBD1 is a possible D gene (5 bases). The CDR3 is CADGRGSNTGELFF. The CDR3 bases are TGTGCAGACGGTAGGGGCTCGAACACCGGGGAGCTGTTTTTT.